The present entry profiles one T cell receptor (beta chain) with its context. These data are taken from a study of blood T cell repertoires in COVID-19. Clones were read by immunoSEQ multiplex PCR, and TCRdb kept only the in-frame ones, dropping some. The sample carries around 260,000 clones, approximately 86% recorded once. Sequencing input: peripheral blood. This sequence originates from a man aged 25 to 40 with active or convalescent COVID-19.

The CDR3 here is CASVRQTGGTDTQYF. In DNA form, the CDR3 reads TGTGCCTCGGTGAGGCAGACCGGAGGCACAGATACGCAGTATTTT. The chain recombines TRBV30 with TRBJ2-3; D unresolved. Per the germline V gene, CDR1 is GTSNPN and CDR2 is SVGIG (reference sequence). The CDR3 is 15 amino acids. V was pared by 7 bases and J by 1 base, with 18 bases between.